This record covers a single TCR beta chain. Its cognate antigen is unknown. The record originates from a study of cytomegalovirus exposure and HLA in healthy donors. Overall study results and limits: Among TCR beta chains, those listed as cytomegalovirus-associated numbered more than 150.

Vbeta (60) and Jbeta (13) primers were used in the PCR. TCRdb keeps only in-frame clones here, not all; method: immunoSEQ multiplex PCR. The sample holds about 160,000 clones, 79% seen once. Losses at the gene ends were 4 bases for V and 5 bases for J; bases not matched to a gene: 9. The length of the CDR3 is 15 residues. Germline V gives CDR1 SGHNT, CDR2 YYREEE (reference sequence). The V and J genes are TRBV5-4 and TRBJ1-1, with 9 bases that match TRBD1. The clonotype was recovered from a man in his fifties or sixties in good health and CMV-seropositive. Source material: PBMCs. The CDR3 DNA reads TGTGCCAGCAGCGGCACGGGACAGGGATTAACTGAAGCTTTCTTT. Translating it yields CASSGTGQGLTEAFF.